Here is one T cell receptor beta chain with its context. This record belongs to a study of blood T cell repertoires in COVID-19. For the study at large: The United States, Italy and Spain provided the acute and convalescent COVID-19 samples.

Repertoires were generated with immunoSEQ multiplex PCR, while TCRdb's copy carries only in-frame clones and drops some. The sample lists about 160,000 clones; approximately 82% were seen once. All enrollees were about 18 to 95 years old and from approximately 24 US areas. V lost 8 bases, J lost 6 bases, and 6 bases stayed unmatched. The CDR3 contains 15 residues. CDR1 SEHNR and CDR2 FQNEAQ come from the germline V gene (reference sequence). V and J are TRBV7-9 and TRBJ2-2; 13 bases fit TRBD2. The sequencing sample was made of PBMCs or T cells enriched from blood (not recorded which). This clonotype was sampled from a man aged 55 to 69 who had recovered from COVID-19. CDR3 loop: CASATGTSGAGELFF. CDR3 coding DNA: TGTGCCAGCGCCACCGGGACTAGCGGGGCCGGGGAGCTGTTTTTT.